This TCR beta chain emerged from a study of CD8 T cells in Susac syndrome. The RNA input was roughly 0.45 to 1 ug, and it was reverse transcribed with random hexamers. TCRdb re-derived calls from the immunoSEQ multiplex PCR reads in MiXCR, one entry per CDR3 protein. The table includes under 200,000 distinct CDR3 sequences, approximately 94% detected once. Germline CDR1 reads LNHDA; CDR2 reads SQIVND (reference sequence). Trimming left V 3 bases short and J 9 bases short, with 9 bases between. The CDR3 extends over 12 amino acids. The chain links TRBV19 to TRBJ1-5, with D uncertain. The TCR comes from a human donor with Susac syndrome. Sequencing was done on a sample of CD4+ T cells from PBMCs. The CDR3 here is CASSMGQSPQHF. CDR3 DNA: TGTGCCAGTAGTATGGGTCAGTCGCCCCAGCATTTT. Using reference TRBV19 and TRBJ1-5 for the parts outside the CDR3, the full variable domain is DGGITQSPKYLFRKEGQNVTLSCEQNLNHDAMYWYRQDPGQGLRLIYYSQIVNDFQKGDIAEGYSVSREKKESFPLTVTSAQKNPTAFYLCASSMGQSPQHFGDGTRLSIL.